Below are 27 T cell receptor beta chains sequenced from a single sample in a study of cytomegalovirus exposure and HLA in healthy donors. The PCR made use of 60 Vbeta and 13 Jbeta primers. Here immunoSEQ multiplex PCR was the method, and the copy in TCRdb shows in-frame clones only, minus some. Of some 170,000 clones listed, almost 80% were seen once; the top ten hold roughly 9.7%. Sequenced material: PBMCs. Receptors were obtained from a man aged 18 to 29 in good health and CMV-seropositive.

The chain uses TRBV2 and TRBJ1-2; TRBD1 matches 10 bases. With V trimmed by 11 bases and J by 7 bases, 10 bases remained unmatched. CDR3 length: 13 amino acids. Germline V gene data show CDR1 as SNHLY and CDR2 as FYNNEI. The CDR3 protein is CAGGDRGAFGYTF. The CDR3 DNA reads as TGTGCCGGGGGGGACAGGGGTGCATTTGGCTACACCTTC.

The CDR3: CSVGGPAGNTGELFF. CDR3 nucleotides: TGCAGCGTTGGGGGACCAGCGGGGAACACCGGGGAGCTGTTTTTT. The chain uses TRBV29-1 and TRBJ2-2, with D perhaps TRBD2 (6 bases). The CDR3 spans 15 residues. Germline V CDR1 and CDR2: SQVTM, ANQGSEA. V was shortened by 4 bases and J by 1 base, with 13 bases between the two germline ends.

The rearrangement links TRBV4-3 to TRBJ2-5; the D gene is possibly TRBD2 (6 bases). This CDR3 region has 15 residues. Germline assignment: CDR1 LGHNA and CDR2 YSLEER. V lost 0 bases, J lost 0 bases, and 8 bases lay in between. The chain's CDR3 is CASSQDRGNQETQYF. DNA for the CDR3: TGCGCCAGCAGCCAAGATCGCGGGAACCAAGAGACCCAGTACTTC.

This clone has just a few counts. This rearrangement joins TRBV28 to TRBJ1-4; 9 bases match TRBD1. The V and J ends lost 3 bases and 7 bases, in that order; junction bases with no gene match: 9. The CDR3 totals 16 residues. Germline V gene lookup returns CDR1 MDHEN and CDR2 SYDVKM. The CDR3 spells CASSLGHRGRGEKLFF. The CDR3 region has the DNA TGTGCCAGCAGTTTGGGCCACAGGGGGCGCGGTGAAAAACTGTTTTTT. Using reference TRBV28 and TRBJ1-4 for the parts outside the CDR3, the full variable domain is DVKVTQSSRYLVKRTGEKVFLECVQDMDHENMFWYRQDPGLGLRLIYFSYDVKMKEKGDIPEGYSVSREKKERFSLILESASTNQTSMYLCASSLGHRGRGEKLFFGSGTQLSVL.

This chain joins TRBV5-5 and TRBJ1-2; possible D gene TRBD1, 6 bases. From germline, CDR1 is SGHKS and CDR2 YYEKEE (reference sequence). Trimming removed 7 bases from V and 1 base from J, with 14 bases in between. The CDR3 contains 14 residues. The CDR3: CASSTAGDNYGYTF. CDR3 in DNA: TGTGCCAGCTCAACGGCAGGGGATAACTATGGCTACACCTTC.

The chain has TRBV2 and TRBJ1-1, with TRBD1 matching 7 bases. Trimming removed 9 bases from V and 0 bases from J; junction bases left unmatched: 13. This CDR3 region has 16 residues. Germline V gives CDR1 SNHLY, CDR2 FYNNEI. DNA for the CDR3: TGTGCCAGGCTAATCATCGTCGGGACAGTGAACACTGAAGCTTTCTTT. This translates into CARLIIVGTVNTEAFF.

The gene calls are TRBV6-5 and TRBJ1-1, with D unresolved. Trimming removed 2 bases at V and 5 bases at J, with 12 bases between. The length of the CDR3 is 14 residues. Germline V gene lookup returns CDR1 MNHEY and CDR2 SVGAGI. The CDR3 region is CASSYTAGMTEAFF. CDR3 bases: TGTGCCAGCAGTTACACAGCAGGCATGACTGAAGCTTTCTTT.

This clone was seen more than once but under ten times. The rearrangement links TRBV28 to TRBJ2-7, with D uncertain. The CDR3 spans 12 residues. From germline, CDR1 is MDHEN and CDR2 SYDVKM. V was pared by 3 bases and J by 6 bases, with 9 bases between. CDR3 loop: CASSLGTGEQYF. CDR3 coding DNA: TGTGCCAGCAGTTTGGGTACGGGCGAGCAGTACTTC.

This sequence joins TRBV4-1 and TRBJ1-1; D unresolved. The CDR3 sequence is 14 residues long. Germline loops: CDR1 MGHRA, CDR2 YSYEKL. V lost 1 base and J lost 3, with 9 bases in between. The CDR3 loop is CASSQGPEDTEAFF. The CDR3 nucleotides are TGCGCCAGCAGCCAAGGGCCGGAGGACACTGAAGCTTTCTTT.

Regarding this clone: The conserved final phenylalanine or tryptophan is absent from the CDR3, which likely points to a read error. The rearrangement links TRBV6-6 to TRBJ1-6; tentatively, D is TRBD1 (6 bases). V lost 2 bases, J lost 7 bases, and 15 bases lay in between. This CDR3 region has 16 residues. In germline, CDR1 is MNHNY, CDR2 SVGAGI (reference sequence). CDR3 sequence (DNA): TGTGCCAGCAGTTACGGACACGGGACACCAAATTCACCCCTCCACCTT. Residues: CASSYGHGTPNSPLHL.

This sequence joins TRBV5-1 and TRBJ1-1, with TRBD1 as a possible D gene (5 bases). Germline CDR1 reads SGHRS; CDR2 reads YFSETQ. Deletions cut 3 bases from V and 1 base from J, with 22 bases between. The CDR3 has 18 residues. The CDR3 DNA follows: TGCGCCAGCAGCTCGTTAGTTGTTGGACACTCGGGGAACACTGAAGCTTTCTTT. This encodes CASSSLVVGHSGNTEAFF.

The chain combines TRBV19 with TRBJ2-4; 7 bases are shared with TRBD2. V shed 2 bases and J 0 bases; nucleotides not matched to a gene: 10. The CDR3 spans 18 residues. Per germline, CDR1 LNHDA and CDR2 SQIVND (reference sequence). The CDR3 is CASSISPPGGRAKNIQYF. The CDR3 DNA follows: TGTGCCAGTAGTATATCCCCTCCGGGCGGGAGAGCCAAAAACATTCAGTACTTC.

The chain combines TRBV4-1 with TRBJ2-2, with D possibly being TRBD2 (7 bases). From germline, CDR1 is MGHRA and CDR2 YSYEKL. The CDR3 totals 18 residues. V lost 1 base, J lost 5 bases, and 20 bases lay in between. This CDR3 reads CASSQAPVGGPGTGELFF. The CDR3 nucleotides read TGCGCCAGCAGCCAAGCCCCAGTGGGGGGGCCGGGGACCGGGGAGCTGTTTTTT.

This clone was detected a few times. This rearrangement joins TRBV5-1 to TRBJ2-5; TRBD1 aligns across 7 bases. V trimming: 2 bases; J trimming: 0 bases; junction bases outside the gene matches: 7. The CDR3 has 16 residues. Per germline, CDR1 SGHRS and CDR2 YFSETQ. This CDR3 reads CASSLGPGTDQETQYF. CDR3 DNA sequence: TGCGCCAGCAGCTTAGGGCCCGGGACAGACCAAGAGACCCAGTACTTC.

This clone was counted only a few times. This chain uses TRBV4-1 with TRBJ1-5, with 7 positions matching TRBD1. Germline V lookup: CDR1 MGHRA, CDR2 YSYEKL. The CDR3 covers 15 residues. The trim removed 4 bases at V and 7 bases at J, leaving 10 bases unmatched. CDR3 sequence: CASSRGQGVSQPQHF. As DNA, the CDR3 is TGCGCCAGCAGCCGGGGGCAGGGGGTCAGCCAGCCCCAGCATTTT.

The chain carries TRBV29-1 and TRBJ2-5; 8 nucleotides agree with TRBD2. V was clipped by 3 bases and J by 6 bases; unmatched bases: 15. This CDR3 spans 16 amino acids. The germline V gene has CDR1 SQVTM and CDR2 ANQGSEA. CDR3 nucleotide sequence: TGCAGCGTTGACGGTGTTAGCGGGATTTATTTGAAGACCCAGTACTTC. This translates into CSVDGVSGIYLKTQYF.

The CDR3 here is CASGEAEDPNYGYTF. CDR3 nucleotides: TGCGCCAGCGGGGAGGCGGAGGACCCTAACTATGGCTACACCTTC. The rearrangement joins TRBV4-1 to TRBJ1-2, with unresolved D. The germline gives CDR1 MGHRA, CDR2 YSYEKL. V lost 8 bases and J 0 bases, leaving 16 bases between the germline ends. The CDR3 has 15 amino acids.

Points on this clone: Other DNA sequences from this sample encode an identical CDR3 as well. The rearrangement links TRBV7-2 to TRBJ2-7, with D tentatively TRBD1 (6 bases). This CDR3 has 13 residues. The germline CDR1 and CDR2 sequences are SGHTA and FQGNSA. V lost 1 base and J 3 bases, leaving 7 bases between the germline ends. CDR3 protein: CASSLEGGYEQYF. The CDR3 region has the DNA TGTGCCAGCAGCTTAGAAGGGGGCTACGAGCAGTACTTC.

The J gene is TRBJ2-7, the V gene TRBV7-2, with D tentatively TRBD1 (5 bases). This CDR3 spans 15 amino acids. V lost 5 bases and J 2 bases, leaving 16 bases between the germline ends. Looked up from germline, CDR1 is SGHTA and CDR2 is FQGNSA. Here the CDR3 reads CASSRTDIRPYEQYF. Written as DNA, the CDR3 is TGTGCCAGCAGCCGAACGGACATTCGACCCTACGAGCAGTACTTC.

The chain carries TRBV5-1 and TRBJ2-5; 13 nucleotides match TRBD2. V trimming: 4 bases; J trimming: 2 bases; junction bases outside the gene matches: 5. CDR3 length equals 16 residues. Germline CDR1 and CDR2: SGHRS and YFSETQ. The CDR3 reads CASSTGLAGEQETQYF. DNA of the CDR3: TGCGCCAGCAGCACAGGACTAGCGGGAGAGCAAGAGACCCAGTACTTC.

The V call is TRBV2, the J call TRBJ2-7, with D tentatively TRBD1 (6 bases). Trimming removed 6 bases from V and 3 bases from J, with 15 bases in between. The CDR3 has 14 amino acids. CDR1 is SNHLY and CDR2 is FYNNEI in the germline V gene. The CDR3 loop reads CASRPDSLNYEQYF. The CDR3 DNA reads as TGTGCCAGCAGGCCGGACAGCTTGAACTACGAGCAGTACTTC.

This clone was seen only a few times. The chain has TRBV5-1 and TRBJ2-2; a possible D gene is TRBD1 (6 bases). Germline V CDR1 and CDR2: SGHRS, YFSETQ. The CDR3 loop spans 16 amino acids. V was trimmed by 3 bases and J by 1 base, leaving 13 bases between them. CDR3 loop: CASSSSDRLNTGELFF. The CDR3 DNA is TGCGCCAGCAGCTCGTCGGACAGATTGAACACCGGGGAGCTGTTTTTT.

V and J are TRBV5-1 and TRBJ1-1, with D possibly being TRBD1 (6 bases). Trimming took off 0 bases at V and 5 bases at J, with 14 bases between the two ends. Germline V gene sequence: CDR1 SGHRS, CDR2 YFSETQ. The CDR3 is 15 residues long. The CDR3 region has the DNA TGCGCCAGCAGCTTGGAAGGGGGGGCAGGGACTGAAGCTTTCTTT. It translates to CASSLEGGAGTEAFF. Using reference TRBV5-1 and TRBJ1-1 for the parts outside the CDR3, the full variable domain is KAGVTQTPRYLIKTRGQQVTLSCSPISGHRSVSWYQQTPGQGLQFLFEYFSETQRNKGNFPGRFSGRQFSNSRSEMNVSTLELGDSALYLCASSLEGGAGTEAFFGQGTRLTVV.

The chain links TRBV5-1 to TRBJ2-3; perhaps TRBD2 as D (7 bases). The CDR3 is 14 amino acids. V shed 4 bases and J shed 5 bases, with 14 bases lying between them. Germline V gene data show CDR1 as SGHRS and CDR2 as YFSETQ. The CDR3 DNA is TGCGCCAGCAGCAGGGGGGGCAACAGAGATACGCAGTATTTT. It specifies CASSRGGNRDTQYF.

V gene TRBV11-1 combines with J gene TRBJ1-1; TRBD1 matches at 7 bases. CDR3 length: 13 amino acids. Germline trimming cut 5 bases from V and 4 bases from J; bases unmatched to any gene: 4. In germline, CDR1 is SGHAT, CDR2 FQDESV (reference sequence). The CDR3 DNA sequence: TGTGCCAGCAGCATGACAGGGATCACTGAAGCTTTCTTT. Its translation: CASSMTGITEAFF. Using reference TRBV11-1 and TRBJ1-1 for the parts outside the CDR3, the full variable domain is EAEVAQSPRYKITEKSQAVAFWCDPISGHATLYWYRQILGQGPELLVQFQDESVVDDSQLPKDRFSAERLKGVDSTLKIQPAELGDSAMYLCASSMTGITEAFFGQGTRLTVV.

The genes are TRBV5-6 and TRBJ2-2; D possibly corresponds to TRBD1 (5 bases). CDR1 and CDR2 (germline): SGHDT, YYEEEE. This CDR3 comprises 15 residues. V was cut by 0 bases and J by 7 bases, with 13 bases left in between. The CDR3 sequence is CASSLVQGLIGELFF. The CDR3 nucleotides are TGTGCCAGCAGCTTGGTGCAGGGCCTAATCGGGGAGCTGTTTTTT.

The rearrangement uses TRBV5-4 and TRBJ2-5; 7 bases fit TRBD2. V lost 0 bases, J lost 5 bases, and 7 bases stayed unmatched. Germline CDR1 is SGHNT and CDR2 is YYREEE (reference sequence). The CDR3 has 15 residues. Here the CDR3 DNA reads TGTGCCAGCAGCTTGGTGGCAGGGAGGGTGGAGACCCAGTACTTC. Its protein is CASSLVAGRVETQYF.